The 16 T cell receptor beta chains presented below share a single source sample, sequenced in a study of T-cell memory formation after mild COVID-19. Each CDR3 protein is one row after TCRdb ran MiXCR on the 5' RACE reads. The data contain hundreds of thousands of distinct CDR3 sequences, roughly 24% of them seen just once; the ten biggest clones take up 8.5% to 10%. The sequencing input was PBMCs or a T cell subset sorted from them (not recorded which). These receptors originate from an adult woman who had mild COVID-19 (a few samples of this study predate the infection). Cell type and time point are not known.

The rearrangement uses TRBV6-1 and TRBJ2-7; 9 nucleotides agree with TRBD1. Germline CDR1 MNHNS, CDR2 SASEGT. Trimming took 1 base from V and 5 from J; bases not matched to a gene: 6. The CDR3 contains 15 residues. The CDR3 DNA follows: TGTGCCAGCAGTGAAGAAACAGGGGGCTTGGACGAGCAGTACTTC. This sequence encodes CASSEETGGLDEQYF.

This clonotype has only a few counts. This chain joins TRBV3-1 and TRBJ2-7; D is uncertain. Germline CDR1 LGHDT, CDR2 YNNKEL (reference sequence). V was shortened by 0 bases and J by 6 bases, with 12 bases between the two germline ends. The CDR3 loop spans 14 amino acids. The CDR3 reads CASSQEPRPGEQYF. The CDR3 coding sequence is TGTGCCAGCAGCCAAGAGCCAAGACCGGGCGAGCAGTACTTC.

This clonotype was detected only a few times. J is TRBJ2-3 and V is TRBV9; TRBD2 matches 9 bases. Germline V gene sequence: CDR1 SGDLS, CDR2 YYNGEE. V trimming: 3 bases; J trimming: 1 base; junction bases outside the gene matches: 3. The CDR3 is 15 residues long. This CDR3 is CASSALAGGTDTQYF. In DNA form, the CDR3 reads TGTGCCAGCAGCGCTTTAGCGGGGGGCACAGATACGCAGTATTTT.

This clonotype has more than one count but fewer than ten. The chain is built from TRBV5-1 and TRBJ1-2; D is ambiguous. Germline V gives CDR1 SGHRS, CDR2 YFSETQ. This CDR3 contains 13 residues. Trimming pared 3 bases from V and 0 bases from J, leaving 6 bases between. In DNA form, the CDR3 reads TGCGCCAGCAGCTACGTTTCTAACTATGGCTACACCTTC. As protein: CASSYVSNYGYTF.

This clonotype has only a few counts. The rearrangement uses TRBV6-1 and TRBJ2-3, with D hard to call. V was shortened by 5 bases and J by 3 bases, with 15 bases between the two germline ends. CDR1 and CDR2 from the germline V gene are MNHNS and SASEGT. The CDR3 totals 15 residues. CDR3 sequence reads: CASSSRLRKTDTQYF. DNA for the CDR3: TGTGCCAGCAGTAGCCGTCTCCGGAAGACAGATACGCAGTATTTT.

The rearrangement joins TRBV5-1 to TRBJ2-1; perhaps TRBD2 as D (6 bases). The CDR3 totals 16 residues. The V gene's germline CDR1 is SGHRS and CDR2 YFSETQ. The V gene lost 5 bases and the J gene lost 3 bases, with 18 bases spanning the gap. This chain's CDR3 is CASSRGIQSGYNEQFF. The CDR3 bases are TGCGCCAGCAGTCGGGGGATTCAGTCGGGCTACAATGAGCAGTTCTTC.

The chain links TRBV7-9 to TRBJ1-2, with D unresolved. V gave up 4 bases and J gave up 8 bases, with 26 bases separating them. Germline V gene lookup returns CDR1 SEHNR and CDR2 FQNEAQ (reference sequence). The CDR3 sequence is 17 residues long. This chain's CDR3 is CASSSTPPTAIHSGYTF. The CDR3 DNA reads as TGTGCCAGCAGCTCTACACCGCCAACGGCCATACACTCAGGCTACACCTTC.

This clonotype was seen only a few times. The chain has TRBV5-1 and TRBJ1-2, with 7 bases that match TRBD1. Germline lookup yields CDR1 SGHRS and CDR2 YFSETQ. J was trimmed by 4 bases and V by 4 bases; bases with no gene match: 1. The CDR3 extends over 12 amino acids. CDR3 in amino acids: CASSPGGYGYTF. For the CDR3, the DNA is TGCGCCAGCAGCCCAGGGGGCTATGGCTACACCTTC.

The CDR3 DNA sequence: TGCAGTGCCTTCCGAGAGGGTACTGAAGCTTTCTTT. Its protein is CSAFREGTEAFF. The J gene is TRBJ1-1, the V gene TRBV20-1; D uncertain. Germline-derived CDR1 and CDR2 are DFQATT and SNEGSKA (reference sequence). V shed 6 bases and J shed 5 bases, with 13 bases lying between them. The CDR3 runs to 12 residues.

As DNA, the CDR3 is TGTGCCAGCAGCCCCACCACTTCCAATGAGCAGTTCTTC. Translating gives CASSPTTSNEQFF. V is TRBV12-3 or TRBV12-4 and J is TRBJ2-1; D ambiguous. Trimming removed 6 bases from V and 6 bases from J, with 12 bases in between. The CDR3 spans 13 residues.

V gene TRBV5-1 combines with J gene TRBJ2-1; TRBD2 matches 9 bases. CDR1 is SGHRS and CDR2 is YFSETQ in the germline V gene. V trimming: 4 bases; J trimming: 5 bases; junction bases outside the gene matches: 4. The CDR3 extends over 14 amino acids. This CDR3 is CASSQRGVDNEQFF. CDR3 coding DNA: TGCGCCAGCAGCCAGCGGGGGGTCGACAATGAGCAGTTCTTC.

This clonotype has just a few counts. The J gene is TRBJ2-2, the V gene TRBV4-1; no clear D. Per the germline V gene, CDR1 is MGHRA and CDR2 is YSYEKL. Trimming took 1 base from V and 3 from J, leaving 9 bases between them. The CDR3 is 15 residues long. As DNA, the CDR3 is TGCGCCAGCAGCCAAGTCGCTAGATACACCGGGGAGCTGTTTTTT. Amino acids: CASSQVARYTGELFF.

In its sample, this clonotype was seen a few times. This chain joins TRBV13 and TRBJ2-2; D unclear. V lost 5 bases and J 5 bases, leaving 15 bases between the germline ends. CDR1 is PRHDT, CDR2 FYEKMQ, per germline (reference sequence). The CDR3 spans 15 residues. The CDR3 DNA reads TGTGCCAGCAGCGCCGGACCCCCCCCTACCGGGGAGCTGTTTTTT. Protein product: CASSAGPPPTGELFF.

The rearrangement links TRBV20-1 to TRBJ2-1; 8 bases fit TRBD1. Trimming took 1 base from V and 8 from J; bases not matched to a gene: 4. The CDR3 totals 13 residues. Germline loops: CDR1 DFQATT, CDR2 SNEGSKA (reference sequence). CDR3 nucleotides: TGCAGTGCTAGAGGACAGGGGACGGATGAGCAGTTCTTC. It specifies CSARGQGTDEQFF.

The chain couples TRBV12-3 or TRBV12-4 to TRBJ1-2; D not resolved. The CDR3 spans 14 residues. Trimming removed 9 bases from V and 8 bases from J, with 22 bases in between. CDR3 DNA: TGTGCCAGTACCCCCGAGCGGATTGTCGGGGGCTACACCTTC. Protein: CASTPERIVGGYTF.

This clonotype occurred a few times. The chain joins TRBV12-3 or TRBV12-4 to TRBJ1-1; D unclear. The CDR3 consists of 13 residues. Trimming stripped 7 bases from V and 9 bases from J, with 18 bases between. CDR3 nucleotide sequence: TGTGCCAGCACTCAAAGCGTTGGGTACAAAGCTTTCTTT. The encoded protein is CASTQSVGYKAFF.